This T cell receptor beta chain was sequenced in a study of CXCR3-negative and CXCR3-positive naive CD8 T cells. For the study at large: With about 1.5 +/- 0.3 million reads per library, the TRB reads numbered around 150 million in total.

Germline V gene data show CDR1 as SGDLS and CDR2 as YYNGEE. The CDR3 is made up of 16 amino acids. Study observations and caveats: The study found that naive CXCR3-negative and CXCR3-positive cells shared TRBV-TRBJ usage, while memory cells differed. The study found more hydrophobic TRB CDR3s in CXCR3-positive naive cells than in CXCR3-negative naive cells.

A note on this clonotype: The antigen remains undetermined.

The libraries of TRB cDNA were constructed through 5' RACE using UMI labels. After re-calling the 5' RACE reads, TCRdb lists one entry per CDR3 protein, DNA absent. This sample's table has 130,000 or so distinct CDR3 sequences. This receptor was obtained from a human donor in good health. Some clones in this sample may be carry-over from other donors' samples. This rearrangement joins TRBV9 to TRBJ2-2; the TRBD1 assignment by TCRdb is unverifiable without DNA. Sequencing was performed on naive CXCR3+ CD8+ T cells from blood. The subset is: CD45RO-CCR7+CD27+CD95- naive CD8+ T cells expressing CXCR3 (TNR3+). The CDR3: CASSVEGGQDTGELFF.